This TCR beta chain was profiled in a study of shared clonotypes between healthy human individuals. Adults of Caucasian background living in Nashville, Tennessee made up all donors. This clone was counted between two and nine times. Clones were sequenced by immunoSEQ multiplex PCR, and TCRdb holds only the in-frame ones, with some missing. The table records about 330,000 clones, 74% of them present only once. Trimming removed 3 bases from V and 5 bases from J; junction bases left unmatched: 7. There are 16 residues in the CDR3. Germline V CDR1 and CDR2: SGHNT, YYREEE (reference sequence). The TCR originated in a man in his thirties or forties in good health. The rearrangement joins TRBV5-4 to TRBJ2-3; 12 bases map to TRBD2. The sample comprised memory CD4+ T cells sorted from blood. The subset is: CD45RA-negative fraction. The CDR3 coding sequence is TGTGCCAGCAGCTCCGCTAGCGGGAGGGCCGAAGATACGCAGTATTTT. It translates to CASSSASGRAEDTQYF.